The 10 T cell receptor beta chains reported below all come from one sample, sequenced in a study of human T cells and chemical hapten exposure. TCRdb called the RACE reads again in MiXCR, with one record for every CDR3 protein. The sample lists more than 50,000 distinct CDR3 sequences, approximately 7% occurring once. Noted time point: pre-sensitization, week 0. Treatment indicated: therapeutic diphenylcyclopropenone sensitization with weekly scalp DPC. This material consisted of whole blood, taken in connection with sensitization to the hapten diphenylcyclopropenone (DPC). All receptors derive from a woman aged 25 to 45 with alopecia areata. Some clones in this sample may be carry-over from other donors' samples.

This clonotype was picked up a small number of times. The CDR3 loop is CSVEGLGGLAFF. CDR3 coding DNA: TGCAGCGTTGAAGGGTTGGGGGGCTTGGCTTTCTTT. This sequence joins TRBV29-1 and TRBJ1-1, with D possibly being TRBD1 (6 bases). Germline V gene data show CDR1 as SQVTM and CDR2 as ANQGSEA. V was trimmed by 1 base and J by 11 bases, leaving 14 bases between them. The CDR3 consists of 12 residues.

This clonotype was seen at least ten times. This chain joins TRBV20-1 and TRBJ1-2; D is undetermined. Germline loops: CDR1 DFQATT, CDR2 SNEGSKA (reference sequence). Trimming stripped 4 bases from V and 6 bases from J, with 15 bases between. The CDR3 has 13 residues. The CDR3 bases are TGCAGTGCTAACTCGAGGGAGATGAATGGCTACACCTTC. This codes for CSANSREMNGYTF.

A remark on this clonotype: A much larger clone sits a single nucleotide away, making a read error possible. The rearrangement links TRBV6-5 to TRBJ1-1; tentatively, D is TRBD1 (5 bases). The CDR3 is made up of 15 amino acids. The germline V and J ends were trimmed by 2 bases and 2 bases, with 12 bases remaining between them. CDR1 and CDR2 (germline): MNHEY, SVGAGI. Here the CDR3 reads CASSYKTDGNTEAFF. CDR3 bases: TGTGCCAGCAGTTACAAGACAGATGGTAACACTGAAGCTTTCTTT.

This clonotype occurred many times. J is TRBJ2-6 and V is TRBV5-1; D unclear. The CDR3 is 16 amino acids. Trimming pared 0 bases from V and 0 bases from J, leaving 7 bases between. The germline gives CDR1 SGHRS, CDR2 YFSETQ. The DNA for the CDR3 is TGCGCCAGCAGCTTGGTGGCGAGCTCTGGGGCCAACGTCCTGACTTTC. It specifies CASSLVASSGANVLTF.

This clonotype was observed at least ten times. The chain combines TRBV20-1 with TRBJ2-1; TRBD2 matches 15 bases. V gave up 3 bases and J gave up 3 bases; unmatched junction bases: 12. The CDR3 sequence is 19 residues long. Germline assignment: CDR1 DFQATT and CDR2 SNEGSKA (reference sequence). As DNA, the CDR3 is TGCAGTGCTAGGGTCGGCGGGACTAGCGGGGGGAAGGGCTACAATGAGCAGTTCTTC. This encodes CSARVGGTSGGKGYNEQFF.

This clonotype was seen repeatedly, ten times or more. The chain has TRBV29-1 and TRBJ2-1; weak D call: TRBD1 (6 bases). V lost 5 bases, J lost 2 bases, and 19 bases lay in between. Germline CDR1 and CDR2: SQVTM and ANQGSEA. This CDR3 comprises 16 residues. The CDR3 protein is CSVRQDRPATYNEQFF. CDR3 bases: TGCAGCGTTCGACAGGACCGCCCGGCAACCTACAATGAGCAGTTCTTC.

J is TRBJ1-1 and V is TRBV7-2; weak D call: TRBD1 (6 bases). V lost 0 bases, J lost 2 bases, and 10 bases lay in between. The CDR3 covers 15 residues. CDR1 is SGHTA and CDR2 is FQGNSA in the germline V gene. The DNA for the CDR3 is TGTGCCAGCAGCTTAGCGTACAGGGCTAACACTGAAGCTTTCTTT. It encodes CASSLAYRANTEAFF.

This clonotype was seen many times. The gene calls are TRBV6-6 and TRBJ1-5; D not resolved. V gave up 8 bases and J gave up 2 bases, with 7 bases separating them. Germline V lookup: CDR1 MNHNY, CDR2 SVGAGI (reference sequence). The CDR3 contains 12 residues. The CDR3 DNA is TGTGCCAGCGAGCGGGGCAATCAGCCCCAGCATTTT. It is translated as CASERGNQPQHF.

This clonotype showed up many times. The CDR3 spells CASSYSVNGGGTYEQYF. The CDR3 coding sequence is TGTGCCAGCAGTTACTCGGTAAACGGGGGGGGAACCTACGAGCAGTACTTC. The chain combines TRBV6-5 with TRBJ2-7, with 8 bases matching TRBD2. Germline values: CDR1 MNHEY, CDR2 SVGAGI. The CDR3 sequence is 17 residues long. V was pared by 0 bases and J by 2 bases, with 9 bases of the junction left unmatched.

This clonotype was picked up one time. It may be a read error: a sequence one base away is much more abundant. In this CDR3 the conserved last residue, phenylalanine or tryptophan, is missing, so a read error is likely. The chain combines TRBV27 with TRBJ2-7; possibly TRBD1 for D (5 bases). Trimming stripped 2 bases from V and 3 bases from J, with 11 bases between. This CDR3 contains 14 residues. Germline V gives CDR1 MNHEY, CDR2 SMNVEV (reference sequence). CDR3 loop: CASSLRQGIYEQYL. In DNA, the CDR3 is TGTGCCAGCAGTTTACGGCAGGGCATCTACGAGCAGTACTTG.